The 9 T cell receptor beta chains below all came from one sample that was sequenced in a study of blood T cell repertoires in COVID-19. TCRdb's table, derived via immunoSEQ multiplex PCR, lists solely in-frame clones and lacks some. The sample lists roughly 30,000 clones; almost 80% were seen once. The specimen sequenced was peripheral blood. All receptors come from a woman aged 60 to 75 with acute or convalescent COVID-19.

V gene TRBV7-8 combines with J gene TRBJ2-5, with TRBD2 identical over 8 bases. J was trimmed by 3 bases and V by 2 bases; bases with no gene match: 11. CDR1 is SGHVS and CDR2 is FQNEAQ in the germline V gene. CDR3 length: 17 amino acids. The CDR3 spells CASSLREGSGPKETQYF. The CDR3 coding sequence is TGTGCCAGCAGCTTACGGGAGGGCTCGGGGCCGAAAGAGACCCAGTACTTC.

The chain links TRBV27 to TRBJ1-1; 7 bases match TRBD1. Germline V lookup: CDR1 MNHEY, CDR2 SMNVEV (reference sequence). There are 13 residues in the CDR3. V lost 6 bases, J lost 4 bases, and 5 bases stayed unmatched. The CDR3 nucleotides are TGTGCCAGCAGCACAGGGGTGGGCACTGAAGCTTTCTTT. Its translation is CASSTGVGTEAFF.

The V and J genes are TRBV30 and TRBJ1-3; 7 bases are a match to TRBD1. V shed 3 bases, J shed 3 bases, and the junction held 5 bases outside the gene matches. The V gene's germline CDR1 is GTSNPN and CDR2 SVGIG (reference sequence). The CDR3 is 14 residues long. The CDR3 DNA is TGTGCCTGGAGCGCAGGGGGATATGGAAACACCATATATTTT. Its protein is CAWSAGGYGNTIYF.

This rearrangement joins TRBV19 to TRBJ2-2, with 10 bases fitting TRBD1. This CDR3 comprises 14 residues. Looked up from germline, CDR1 is LNHDA and CDR2 is SQIVND (reference sequence). Losses at the gene ends were 5 bases for V and 12 bases for J; bases not matched to a gene: 9. In DNA, the CDR3 is TGTGCCAGTAGTTCTAGGCCGGGACAGGGGAAGCTGTTTTTT. Translating it yields CASSSRPGQGKLFF.

The table lists this clone with a count of one. The chain uses TRBV5-1 and TRBJ2-7, with D maybe TRBD1 (5 bases). The V end lost 0 bases, the J end lost 5 bases, and 12 bases lay between the germline ends. The CDR3 runs to 14 residues. In germline, CDR1 is SGHRS, CDR2 YFSETQ. CDR3 region: CASSLGTSGHEQYF. CDR3 DNA sequence: TGCGCCAGCAGCTTGGGGACATCCGGCCACGAGCAGTACTTC.

The CDR3 DNA sequence: TGCGCCAGCAGCCTAGGCGGCCTCGAGTACGAGCAGTACTTC. It is translated as CASSLGGLEYEQYF. The chain has TRBV5-1 and TRBJ2-7, with D unresolved. Deletions cut 4 bases from V and 4 bases from J, with 15 bases between. The CDR3 loop spans 14 amino acids. Looked up from germline, CDR1 is SGHRS and CDR2 is YFSETQ. Based on the CDR3 plus reference TRBV5-1 and TRBJ2-7, the full variable domain is KAGVTQTPRYLIKTRGQQVTLSCSPISGHRSVSWYQQTPGQGLQFLFEYFSETQRNKGNFPGRFSGRQFSNSRSEMNVSTLELGDSALYLCASSLGGLEYEQYFGPGTRLTVT.

This clone was seen just once. The chain is built from TRBV19 and TRBJ1-1; D not resolved. Germline assignment: CDR1 LNHDA and CDR2 SQIVND (reference sequence). The germline V and J ends were trimmed by 11 bases and 0 bases, with 13 bases remaining between them. The CDR3 length is 13 residues. In nucleotides, the CDR3 is TGTGCCTCCCATGGGAGGCTGAACACTGAAGCTTTCTTT. It encodes CASHGRLNTEAFF.

The J gene is TRBJ2-7, the V gene TRBV4-2; the D gene is possibly TRBD2 (7 bases). CDR1 and CDR2 (germline): LGHNA, YNFKEQ. The V gene lost 0 bases and the J gene lost 3 bases, with 12 bases spanning the gap. The CDR3 totals 15 residues. The chain's CDR3 is CASSQDPGGVYEQYF. The CDR3 DNA is TGTGCCAGCAGCCAAGATCCGGGGGGCGTCTACGAGCAGTACTTC.

The rearrangement links TRBV28 to TRBJ1-1; 9 bases line up with TRBD1. CDR1 and CDR2 from the germline V gene are MDHEN and SYDVKM. With 2 bases clipped from V and 4 bases from J, the junction kept 2 bases outside the gene matches. This CDR3 is 14 amino acids long. The CDR3: CASSLGTGTTEAFF. CDR3 nucleotides: TGTGCCAGCAGTTTAGGGACAGGGACCACTGAAGCTTTCTTT.